The next 11 T cell receptor beta chains were all read from a single sample in a study of early T cells in non-severe SARS-CoV-2 infection. MiXCR, run by TCRdb on the 5' RACE reads, gives a single entry per CDR3 protein. The sample includes 75,000 to 80,000 distinct CDR3 sequences, roughly 16% of them seen just once. The sequencing input was whole blood. The source of these receptors is an adult who was a healthcare worker with PCR-confirmed SARS-CoV-2 infection or an uninfected control (not recorded which).

The V and J genes are TRBV20-1 and TRBJ2-1, with TRBD2 matching over 7 bases. Germline CDR1 DFQATT, CDR2 SNEGSKA (reference sequence). With V trimmed by 0 bases and J by 10 bases, 3 bases remained unmatched. CDR3 size: 12 residues. CDR3 coding DNA: TGCAGTGCTAGAGAAGCGGGGAGGGAGCAGTTCTTC. This translates into CSAREAGREQFF.

This clonotype has just one count. The V gene is TRBV6-5, the J gene TRBJ1-1; D might be TRBD1 (5 bases). Looked up from germline, CDR1 is MNHEY and CDR2 is SVGAGI. The V gene lost 6 bases and the J gene lost 6 bases, with 20 bases spanning the gap. There are 15 residues in the CDR3. The CDR3 loop is CASRPARGNGAEAFF. DNA for the CDR3: TGTGCCAGCAGGCCCGCTCGGGGGAATGGCGCTGAAGCTTTCTTT.

The genes are TRBV5-4 and TRBJ2-1, with a tentative D call TRBD2 (6 bases). V was pared by 2 bases and J by 5 bases, with 14 bases between. The CDR3 is 15 residues long. The germline CDR1 and CDR2 sequences are SGHNT and YYREEE (reference sequence). The CDR3, as DNA: TGTGCCAGCAGCTTCGGGGCCGCGGGACACAATGAGCAGTTCTTC. Protein product: CASSFGAAGHNEQFF.

This clonotype was picked up a small number of times. This sequence joins TRBV7-9 and TRBJ2-1; the D gene could be TRBD1 or TRBD2 (5 bases each). The V end lost 5 bases, the J end lost 8 bases, and 16 bases lay between the germline ends. Germline V CDR1 and CDR2: SEHNR, FQNEAQ (reference sequence). The CDR3 is made up of 14 amino acids. DNA of the CDR3: TGTGCCAGCAGCCCTAGGGACCTCGTCGATGAGCAGTTCTTC. It is translated as CASSPRDLVDEQFF.

The rearrangement joins TRBV3-1 to TRBJ1-2; TRBD1 matches 7 bases. Trimming cost V 4 bases and J 4 bases; bases outside gene matches: 3. Per the germline V gene, CDR1 is LGHDT and CDR2 is YNNKEL (reference sequence). The CDR3 consists of 13 residues. CDR3 in DNA: TGTGCCAGCAGCCCAAGGGACAGCTATGGCTACACCTTC. Translation: CASSPRDSYGYTF.

The V call is TRBV11-2, the J call TRBJ1-5, with D unresolved. Germline V gene lookup returns CDR1 SGHAT and CDR2 FQNNGV. Trimming left V 1 base short and J 10 bases short, with 23 bases between. The CDR3 loop spans 17 amino acids. In DNA, the CDR3 is TGTGCCAGCAGCTTAGGTCAGGCGGACGGAGTTCTGGGCCCCCAGCATTTT. Translated, it gives CASSLGQADGVLGPQHF.

The chain links TRBV25-1 to TRBJ2-7, with 8 positions matching TRBD2. The CDR3 has 15 residues. CDR1 MGHDK and CDR2 SYGVNS come from the germline V gene. J gave up 7 bases and V 1 base, and 9 bases lay outside the gene matches. CDR3 protein: CASSEFSSGRGEQYF. CDR3 DNA: TGTGCCAGCAGTGAATTTTCCAGCGGGAGAGGAGAGCAGTACTTC.

This clonotype was detected only a few times. The DNA for the CDR3 is TGTGCCAGCACCCGAACGTCCGGAGGGCCTTACAATGAGCAGTTCTTC. It translates to CASTRTSGGPYNEQFF. The J gene is TRBJ2-1, the V gene TRBV7-3; D might be TRBD2 (6 bases). V was shortened by 7 bases and J by 4 bases, with 20 bases between the two germline ends. The CDR3 spans 16 residues. CDR1 is SGHTA and CDR2 is FQGTGA in the germline V gene.

This clonotype was observed at least ten times. The chain is built from TRBV12-3 or TRBV12-4 and TRBJ2-5, with D perhaps TRBD2 (5 bases). CDR3 length equals 13 residues. Trimming took 4 bases from V and 7 from J, leaving 13 bases between them. The CDR3 is CASSYVGSATQYF. The CDR3, as DNA: TGTGCCAGCAGTTACGTAGGGAGCGCGACCCAGTACTTC.

V gene TRBV12-3 or TRBV12-4 combines with J gene TRBJ1-5; maybe TRBD1 (5 bases). Trimming left V 3 bases short and J 10 bases short, with 13 bases between. The CDR3 totals 13 residues. The CDR3 here is CASSLVGDQPQHF. The CDR3 region has the DNA TGTGCCAGCAGTTTGGTAGGGGACCAACCCCAGCATTTT.

This clonotype was observed a few times. This sequence joins TRBV2 and TRBJ2-3; 9 nucleotides line up with TRBD2. V dropped 10 bases and J dropped 2; count of bases not matched to a gene: 10. Germline values: CDR1 SNHLY, CDR2 FYNNEI. The length of the CDR3 is 15 residues. The CDR3 DNA follows: TGTGCCACTGGGGTTCCTAGCGGGATCACAGATACGCAGTATTTT. It is translated as CATGVPSGITDTQYF. The whole variable domain, remainder taken from reference TRBV2 and TRBJ2-3, is EPEVTQTPSHQVTQMGQEVILRCVPISNHLYFYWYRQILGQKVEFLVSFYNNEISEKSEIFDDQFSVERPDGSNFTLKIRSTKLEDSAMYFCATGVPSGITDTQYFGPGTRLTVL.